This T cell receptor (beta chain) was observed in a study of Siglec-9 on CD8 T cells in melanoma. Trimming took off 0 bases at V and 3 bases at J, with 18 bases between the two ends. Germline CDR1 is LGHNA and CDR2 is YNFKEQ. The CDR3 sequence is 17 residues long. Sequenced by immunoSEQ multiplex PCR; TCRdb stores in-frame clones only, minus some. The table lists more than 30,000 clones, roughly 80% of them singletons. The sample holds a few counts of this clone. Input material: Siglec-9- CD8+ T cells sorted from blood. The chain uses TRBV4-2 and TRBJ2-7; D possibly corresponds to TRBD1 (8 bases). The sequence derives from a human donor in good health. The CDR3 sequence is CASSQETGGGPDYEQYF. In DNA form, the CDR3 reads TGTGCCAGCAGCCAAGAAACAGGGGGAGGGCCGGACTACGAGCAGTACTTC.